The present T cell receptor beta chain was sequenced within a study of blood T cell repertoires in COVID-19. Background on the study: Samples of COVID-19 (acute and convalescent) were obtained from the United States, Italy and Spain. Sources were T cells, B-cell-depleted T cells, or PBMCs; the material itself was cDNA or gDNA.

Per the original data handling: Estimates of nucleated cell counts were drawn from the amplification of reference gene primers. Assay used: immunoSEQ multiplex PCR; TCRdb lists only in-frame clones, some missing. D and trimming come from the DNA, and the V and J calls and clone size come from that table. Found here are under 250,000 clones, around nine tenths of them singletons; the top ten hold around 1.6%. The origin of this receptor is a woman aged 60-75 years who had recovered from COVID-19. The sequenced sample was peripheral blood.

The CDR3 coding sequence is TGTGCCAGTAGTTCAAGTAGCGGGGGGGTACGCACAGATACGCAGTATTTT. This translates into CASSSSSGGVRTDTQYF. This chain links TRBV19 with TRBJ2-3, with 11 bases matching TRBD2. The CDR3 sequence is 17 residues long. The V and J ends lost 5 bases and 1 base, in that order; junction bases with no gene match: 8. From germline, CDR1 is LNHDA and CDR2 SQIVND (reference sequence).